This T cell receptor beta chain was captured by sequencing in a study of blood T cell repertoires in COVID-19. The germline CDR1 and CDR2 sequences are MNHNY and SVGAGI (reference sequence). V dropped 2 bases and J dropped 7 bases, with 5 bases sitting between them. This CDR3 spans 12 amino acids. Profiled with immunoSEQ multiplex PCR; TCRdb holds only in-frame clones, not every one. The sample shows fewer than 250,000 clones, 80% to 85% of them seen only once. This TCR was recovered from a man aged 25 to 45 with active or convalescent COVID-19. The sequenced sample was peripheral blood. The rearrangement links TRBV6-6 to TRBJ2-2; no reliable D call. CDR3 nucleotide sequence: TGTGCCAGCAGTTACCCGGGCGGGGAGCTGTTTTTT. Translating it yields CASSYPGGELFF.